The entry below describes one T cell receptor beta chain. Clones were sequenced by immunoSEQ multiplex PCR, and TCRdb holds only the in-frame ones, with some missing. The sample has about 41,000 clones, roughly 85% seen once. The data were obtained in a study of blood T cell repertoires in COVID-19. Study summary: The analysed material was cDNA or gDNA that came from T cells, B-cell-depleted T cells, or PBMCs.

Germline values: CDR1 SGHRS, CDR2 YFSETQ. V was shortened by 3 bases and J by 7 bases, with 10 bases between the two germline ends. The CDR3 totals 12 residues. The material sequenced was peripheral blood. The TCR was taken from a man aged 55 to 70 with acute or convalescent COVID-19. The rearrangement joins TRBV5-1 to TRBJ1-1; D is possibly TRBD1 (6 bases). The CDR3 sequence: CASSSQDSEAFF. CDR3 DNA sequence: TGCGCCAGCAGCTCCCAGGACAGTGAAGCTTTCTTT.